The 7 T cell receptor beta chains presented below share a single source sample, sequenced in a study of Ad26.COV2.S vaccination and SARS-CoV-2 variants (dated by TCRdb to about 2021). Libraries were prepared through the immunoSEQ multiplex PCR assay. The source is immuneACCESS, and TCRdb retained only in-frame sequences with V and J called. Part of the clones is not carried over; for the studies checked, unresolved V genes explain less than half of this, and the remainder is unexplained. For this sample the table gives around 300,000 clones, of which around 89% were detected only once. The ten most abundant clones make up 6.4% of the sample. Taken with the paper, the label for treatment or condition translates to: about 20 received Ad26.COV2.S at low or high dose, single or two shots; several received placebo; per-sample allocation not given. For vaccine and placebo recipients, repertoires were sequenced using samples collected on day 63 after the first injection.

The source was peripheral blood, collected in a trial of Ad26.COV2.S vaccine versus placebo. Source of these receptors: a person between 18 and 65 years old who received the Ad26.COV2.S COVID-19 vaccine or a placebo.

Here the CDR3 reads CASSALRPGELFF. CDR3 nucleotide sequence: TGTGCCAGCAGCGCCCTCAGACCCGGGGAGCTGTTTTTT. The genes are TRBV9 and TRBJ2-2, with D unclear. CDR3 size: 13 residues. Per germline, CDR1 SGDLS and CDR2 YYNGEE. The V end lost 3 bases, the J end lost 6 bases, and 9 bases lay between the germline ends.

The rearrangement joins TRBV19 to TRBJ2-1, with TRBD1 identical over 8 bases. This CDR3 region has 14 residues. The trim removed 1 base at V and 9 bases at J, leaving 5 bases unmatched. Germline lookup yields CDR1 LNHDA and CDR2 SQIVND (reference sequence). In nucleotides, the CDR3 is TGTGCCAGTAGTATAGGACAGGGGTTAGGTGAGCAGTTCTTC. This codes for CASSIGQGLGEQFF.

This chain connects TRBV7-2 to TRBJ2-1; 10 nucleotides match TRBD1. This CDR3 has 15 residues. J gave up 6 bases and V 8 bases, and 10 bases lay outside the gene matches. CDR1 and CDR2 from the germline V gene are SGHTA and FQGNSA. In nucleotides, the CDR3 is TGTGCCAGCGCGAGAACGGGACAGGGGTCCAATGAGCAGTTCTTC. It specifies CASARTGQGSNEQFF.

CDR3 DNA sequence: TGTGCCAGCAGTTTCCGTGGGAGGGCAGTCGACGAGCAGTACTTC. Amino acid sequence: CASSFRGRAVDEQYF. V gene TRBV27 combines with J gene TRBJ2-7; 7 nucleotides line up with TRBD2. J was trimmed by 5 bases and V by 3 bases; bases with no gene match: 10. This CDR3 contains 15 residues. The germline gives CDR1 MNHEY, CDR2 SMNVEV (reference sequence).

The chain's CDR3 is CASSTGTGGDQPQHF. The CDR3 bases are TGTGCCAGCAGTACCGGGACAGGGGGCGATCAGCCCCAGCATTTT. The genes are TRBV5-4 and TRBJ1-5; 12 nucleotides match TRBD1. Germline V gene data show CDR1 as SGHNT and CDR2 as YYREEE (reference sequence). J was trimmed by 5 bases and V by 5 bases; bases with no gene match: 5. The CDR3 spans 15 residues.

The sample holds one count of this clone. DNA for the CDR3: TGTGCCAGCAGCGCCTACTACGAGCAGTACTTC. Amino acids: CASSAYYEQYF. The chain joins TRBV7-2 to TRBJ2-7; no definite D call. The V gene lost 5 bases and the J gene lost 3 bases, with 5 bases spanning the gap. CDR1 and CDR2 (germline): SGHTA, FQGNSA. The CDR3 loop spans 11 amino acids. Based on the CDR3 plus reference TRBV7-2 and TRBJ2-7, the full variable domain is GAGVSQSPSNKVTEKGKDVELRCDPISGHTALYWYRQSLGQGLEFLIYFQGNSAPDKSGLPSDRFSAERTGGSVSTLTIQRTQQEDSAVYLCASSAYYEQYFGPGTRLTVT.

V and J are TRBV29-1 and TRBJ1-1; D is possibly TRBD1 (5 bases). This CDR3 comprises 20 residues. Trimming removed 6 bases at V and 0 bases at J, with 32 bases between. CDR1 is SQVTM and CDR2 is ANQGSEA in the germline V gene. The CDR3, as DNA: TGCAGCGTCCACTCTCCCCGCTATCGGCAGGGCCCATCTATGAACACTGAAGCTTTCTTT. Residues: CSVHSPRYRQGPSMNTEAFF.